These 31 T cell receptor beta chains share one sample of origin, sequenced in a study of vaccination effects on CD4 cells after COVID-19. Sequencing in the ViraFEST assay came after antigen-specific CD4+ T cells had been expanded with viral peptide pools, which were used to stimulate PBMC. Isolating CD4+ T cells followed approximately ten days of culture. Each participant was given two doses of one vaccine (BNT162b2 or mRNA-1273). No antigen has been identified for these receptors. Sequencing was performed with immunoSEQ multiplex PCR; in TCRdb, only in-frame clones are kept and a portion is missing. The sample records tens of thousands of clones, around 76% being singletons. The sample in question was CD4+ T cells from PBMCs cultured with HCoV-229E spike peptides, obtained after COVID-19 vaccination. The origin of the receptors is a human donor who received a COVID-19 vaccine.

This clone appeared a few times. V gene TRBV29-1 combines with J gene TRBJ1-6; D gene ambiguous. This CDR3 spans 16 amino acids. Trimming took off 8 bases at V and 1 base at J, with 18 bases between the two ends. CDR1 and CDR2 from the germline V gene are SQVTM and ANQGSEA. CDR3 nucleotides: TGCAGCCTTACCTCGGGCCCTAAGTCCTATAATTCACCCCTCCACTTT. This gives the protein CSLTSGPKSYNSPLHF.

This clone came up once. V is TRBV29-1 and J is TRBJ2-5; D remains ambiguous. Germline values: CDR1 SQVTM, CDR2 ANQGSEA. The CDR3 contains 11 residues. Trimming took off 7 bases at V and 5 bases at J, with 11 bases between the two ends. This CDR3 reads CSAPYPETQYF. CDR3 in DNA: TGCAGCGCCCCTTATCCGGAGACCCAGTACTTC.

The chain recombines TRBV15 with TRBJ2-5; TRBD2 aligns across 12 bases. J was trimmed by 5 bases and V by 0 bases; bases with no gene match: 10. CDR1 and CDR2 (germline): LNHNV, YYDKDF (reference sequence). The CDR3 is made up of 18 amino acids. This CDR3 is CATSRELLAGGLSETQYF. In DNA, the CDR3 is TGTGCCACCAGCAGAGAGTTACTAGCGGGGGGCCTAAGTGAGACCCAGTACTTC.

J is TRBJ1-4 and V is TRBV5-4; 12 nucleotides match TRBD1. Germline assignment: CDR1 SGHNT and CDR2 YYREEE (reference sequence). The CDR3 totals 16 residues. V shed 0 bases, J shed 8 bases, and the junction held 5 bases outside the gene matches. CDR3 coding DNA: TGTGCCAGCAGCTTGGAAACCGGGACAGGGGGCGAAAAACTGTTTTTT. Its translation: CASSLETGTGGEKLFF.

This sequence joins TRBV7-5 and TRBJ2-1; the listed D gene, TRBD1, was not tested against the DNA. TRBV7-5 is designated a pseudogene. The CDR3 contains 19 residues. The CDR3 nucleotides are TGTGTCAGAAGCTTATTAGGTCAGTCAGGGGGCTGCTCCTACAATGAGCAGTTCTTC. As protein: CVRSLLGQSGGCSYNEQFF.

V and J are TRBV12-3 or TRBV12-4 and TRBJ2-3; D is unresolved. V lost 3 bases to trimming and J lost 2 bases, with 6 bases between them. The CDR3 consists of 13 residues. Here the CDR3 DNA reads TGTGCCAGCAGTTTGAGTCACACAGATACGCAGTATTTT. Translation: CASSLSHTDTQYF.

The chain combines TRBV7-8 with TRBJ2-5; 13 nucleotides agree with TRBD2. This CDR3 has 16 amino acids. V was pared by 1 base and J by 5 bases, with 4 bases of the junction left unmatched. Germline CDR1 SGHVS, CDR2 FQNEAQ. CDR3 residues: CASSLGTSGSSETQYF. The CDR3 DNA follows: TGTGCCAGCAGCTTAGGGACTAGCGGGAGCTCTGAGACCCAGTACTTC.

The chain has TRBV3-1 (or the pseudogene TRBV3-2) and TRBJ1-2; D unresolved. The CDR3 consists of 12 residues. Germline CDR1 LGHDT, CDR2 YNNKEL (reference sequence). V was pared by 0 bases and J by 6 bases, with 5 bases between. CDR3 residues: CASSQDKHGYTF. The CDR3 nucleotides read TGTGCCAGCAGCCAAGACAAGCATGGCTACACCTTC.

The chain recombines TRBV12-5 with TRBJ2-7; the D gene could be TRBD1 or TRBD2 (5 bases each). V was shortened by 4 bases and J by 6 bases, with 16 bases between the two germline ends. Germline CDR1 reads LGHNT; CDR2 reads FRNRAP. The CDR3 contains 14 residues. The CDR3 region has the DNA TGTGCTAGTGGTTGGGGCCTCCCGGGGTCCGAGCAGTACTTC. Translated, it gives CASGWGLPGSEQYF.

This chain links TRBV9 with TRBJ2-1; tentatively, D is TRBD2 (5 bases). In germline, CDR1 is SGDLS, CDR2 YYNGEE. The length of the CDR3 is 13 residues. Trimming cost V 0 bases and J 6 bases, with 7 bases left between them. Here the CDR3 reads CASSVGERNEQFF. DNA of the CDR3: TGTGCCAGCAGCGTAGGGGAGCGCAATGAGCAGTTCTTC.

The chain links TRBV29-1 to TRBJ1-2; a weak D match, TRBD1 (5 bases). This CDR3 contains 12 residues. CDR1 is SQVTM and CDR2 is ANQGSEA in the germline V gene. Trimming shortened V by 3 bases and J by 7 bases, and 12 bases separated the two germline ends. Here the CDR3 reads CSVEGPPGGYTF. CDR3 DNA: TGCAGCGTTGAGGGGCCCCCGGGTGGCTACACCTTC.

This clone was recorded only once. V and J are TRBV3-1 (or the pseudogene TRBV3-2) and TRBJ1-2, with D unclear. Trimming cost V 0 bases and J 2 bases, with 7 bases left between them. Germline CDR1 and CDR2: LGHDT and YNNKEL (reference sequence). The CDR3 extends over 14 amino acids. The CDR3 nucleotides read TGTGCCAGCAGCCAAGACAAAATAAACTATGGCTACACCTTC. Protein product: CASSQDKINYGYTF.

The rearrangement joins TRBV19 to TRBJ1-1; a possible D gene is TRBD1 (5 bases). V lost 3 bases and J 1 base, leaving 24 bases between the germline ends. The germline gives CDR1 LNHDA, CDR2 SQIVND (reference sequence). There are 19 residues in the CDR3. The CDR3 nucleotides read TGTGCCAGTAGTATTGATCCCCCGACAGAAAGTTTAAAGAACACTGAAGCTTTCTTT. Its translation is CASSIDPPTESLKNTEAFF.

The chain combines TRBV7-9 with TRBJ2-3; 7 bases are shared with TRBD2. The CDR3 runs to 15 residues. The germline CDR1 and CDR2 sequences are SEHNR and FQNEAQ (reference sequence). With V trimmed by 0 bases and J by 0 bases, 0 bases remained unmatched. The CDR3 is CASSLAGGSTDTQYF. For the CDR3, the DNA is TGTGCCAGCAGCTTAGCGGGAGGGAGCACAGATACGCAGTATTTT.

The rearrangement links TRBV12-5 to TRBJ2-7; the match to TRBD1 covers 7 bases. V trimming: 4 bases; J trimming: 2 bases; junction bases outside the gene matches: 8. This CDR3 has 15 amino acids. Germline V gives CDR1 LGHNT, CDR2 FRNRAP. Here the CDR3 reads CASGSRTGFPYEQYF. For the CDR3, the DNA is TGTGCTAGTGGTTCAAGGACAGGTTTTCCCTACGAGCAGTACTTC.

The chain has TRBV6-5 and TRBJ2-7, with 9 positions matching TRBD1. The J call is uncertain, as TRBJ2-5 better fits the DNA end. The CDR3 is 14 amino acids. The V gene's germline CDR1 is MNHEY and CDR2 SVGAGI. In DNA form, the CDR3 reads TGTGCCAGCAATACCGACAGGGGGGACGAGACCCAGTACTTC. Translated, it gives CASNTDRGDETQYF.

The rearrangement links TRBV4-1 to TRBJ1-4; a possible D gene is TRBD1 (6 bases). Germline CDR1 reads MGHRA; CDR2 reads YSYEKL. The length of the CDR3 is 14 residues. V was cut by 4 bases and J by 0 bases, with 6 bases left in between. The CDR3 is CASSRQATNEKLFF. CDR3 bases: TGCGCCAGCAGCCGACAGGCAACTAATGAAAAACTGTTTTTT.

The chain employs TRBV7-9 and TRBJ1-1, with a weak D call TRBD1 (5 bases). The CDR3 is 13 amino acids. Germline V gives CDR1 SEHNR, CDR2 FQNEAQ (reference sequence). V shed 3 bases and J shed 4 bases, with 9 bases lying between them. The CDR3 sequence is CASSLEGSTEAFF. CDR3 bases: TGTGCCAGCAGCTTGGAGGGGAGCACTGAAGCTTTCTTT.

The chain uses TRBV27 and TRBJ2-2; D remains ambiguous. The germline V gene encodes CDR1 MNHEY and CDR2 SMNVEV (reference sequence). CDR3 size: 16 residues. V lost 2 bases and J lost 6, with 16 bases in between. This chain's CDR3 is CASSLIIGMGPGELFF. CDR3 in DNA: TGTGCCAGCAGTTTAATCATAGGGATGGGCCCCGGGGAGCTGTTTTTT.

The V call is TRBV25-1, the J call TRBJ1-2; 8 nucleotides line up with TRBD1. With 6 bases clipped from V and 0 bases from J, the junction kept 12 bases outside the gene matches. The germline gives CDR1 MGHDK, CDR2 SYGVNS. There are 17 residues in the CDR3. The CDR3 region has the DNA TGTGCCAGCAGGAGAGCAGGGGAACAGGGGGCTAACTATGGCTACACCTTC. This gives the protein CASRRAGEQGANYGYTF.

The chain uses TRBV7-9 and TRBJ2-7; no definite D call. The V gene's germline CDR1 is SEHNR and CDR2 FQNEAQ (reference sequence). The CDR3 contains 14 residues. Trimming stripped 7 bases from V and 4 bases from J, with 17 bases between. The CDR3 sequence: CASKPGARAYEQYF. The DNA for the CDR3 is TGTGCCAGCAAGCCTGGCGCTAGGGCGTACGAGCAGTACTTC.

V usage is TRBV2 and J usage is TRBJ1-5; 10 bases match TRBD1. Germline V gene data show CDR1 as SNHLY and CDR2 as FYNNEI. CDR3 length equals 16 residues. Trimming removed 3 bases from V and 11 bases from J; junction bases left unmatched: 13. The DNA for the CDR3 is TGTGCCAGCAGTGATGGGATGGGACAGGGGATCACGGCCCAGCATTTT. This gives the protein CASSDGMGQGITAQHF.

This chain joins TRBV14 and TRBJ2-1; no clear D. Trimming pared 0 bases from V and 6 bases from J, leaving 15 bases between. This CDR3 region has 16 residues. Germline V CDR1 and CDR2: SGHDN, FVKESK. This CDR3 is CASSQDGWARSNEQFF. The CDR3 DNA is TGTGCCAGCAGCCAAGATGGGTGGGCCCGAAGCAATGAGCAGTTCTTC.

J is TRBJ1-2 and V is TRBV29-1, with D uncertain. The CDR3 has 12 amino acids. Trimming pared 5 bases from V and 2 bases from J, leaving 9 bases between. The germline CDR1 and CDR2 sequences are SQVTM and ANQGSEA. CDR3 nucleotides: TGCAGCGTTCGATCTGAAAACTATGGCTACACCTTC. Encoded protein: CSVRSENYGYTF.

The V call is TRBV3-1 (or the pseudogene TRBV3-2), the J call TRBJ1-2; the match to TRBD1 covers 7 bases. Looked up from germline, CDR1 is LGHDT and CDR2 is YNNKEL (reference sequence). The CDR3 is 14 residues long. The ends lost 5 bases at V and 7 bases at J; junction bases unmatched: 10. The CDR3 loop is CASSFWDSQAGYTF. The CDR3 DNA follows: TGTGCCAGCAGCTTCTGGGACAGTCAGGCTGGCTACACCTTC.

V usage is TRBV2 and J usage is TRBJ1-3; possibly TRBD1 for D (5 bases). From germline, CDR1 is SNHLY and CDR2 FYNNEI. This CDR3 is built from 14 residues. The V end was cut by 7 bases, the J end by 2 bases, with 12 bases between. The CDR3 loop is CASTLRGAGNTIYF. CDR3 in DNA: TGTGCCAGCACCTTAAGGGGCGCTGGAAACACCATATATTTT.

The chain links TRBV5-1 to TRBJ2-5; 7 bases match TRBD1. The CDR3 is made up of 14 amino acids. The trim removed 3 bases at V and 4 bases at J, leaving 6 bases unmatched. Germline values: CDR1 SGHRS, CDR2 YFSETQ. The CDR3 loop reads CASSSNRGSETQYF. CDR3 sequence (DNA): TGCGCCAGCAGCTCAAACAGGGGTTCAGAGACCCAGTACTTC.

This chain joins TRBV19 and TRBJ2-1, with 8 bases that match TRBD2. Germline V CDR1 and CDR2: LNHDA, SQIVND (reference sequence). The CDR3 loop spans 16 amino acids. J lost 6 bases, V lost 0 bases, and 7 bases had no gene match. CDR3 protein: CASSIELLAAGNEQFF. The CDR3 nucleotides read TGTGCCAGTAGTATAGAGTTACTAGCGGCCGGCAATGAGCAGTTCTTC.

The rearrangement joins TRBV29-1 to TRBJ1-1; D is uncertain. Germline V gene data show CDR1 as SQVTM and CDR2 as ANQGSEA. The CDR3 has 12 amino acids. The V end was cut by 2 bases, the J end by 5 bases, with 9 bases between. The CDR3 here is CSVELGPTEAFF. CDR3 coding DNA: TGCAGCGTTGAACTTGGACCAACTGAAGCTTTCTTT.

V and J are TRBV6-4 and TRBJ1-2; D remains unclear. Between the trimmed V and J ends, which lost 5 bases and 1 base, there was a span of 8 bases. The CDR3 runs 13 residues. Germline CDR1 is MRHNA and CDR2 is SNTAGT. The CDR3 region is CASSSDNNYGYTF. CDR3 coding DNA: TGTGCCAGCAGTAGCGACAATAACTATGGCTACACCTTC.

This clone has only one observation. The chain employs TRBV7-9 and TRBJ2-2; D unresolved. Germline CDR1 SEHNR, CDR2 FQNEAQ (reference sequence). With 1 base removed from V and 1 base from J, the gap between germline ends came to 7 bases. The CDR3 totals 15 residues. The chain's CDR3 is CASSLVVMNTGELFF. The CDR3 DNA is TGTGCCAGCAGCTTAGTAGTAATGAACACCGGGGAGCTGTTTTTT.